The 25 T cell receptor beta chains below come from one sample, sequenced in a study of neurological immune-mediated disorders. MiXCR was run by TCRdb on the 5' RACE reads, yielding one entry per CDR3 protein. The data contain more than 25,000 distinct CDR3 sequences, approximately 16% of them singletons. Time point here: technical triplicate 3. The specimen was CD4+ T cells from blood. These receptors came from a female donor with HTLV-1-associated myelopathy (HAM/TSP).

Remarks on this clonotype: Given a much more abundant clone one base away, this may be a read error. The gene calls are TRBV20-1 and TRBJ2-2; 8 bases align to TRBD2. Losses at the gene ends were 0 bases for V and 7 bases for J; bases not matched to a gene: 13. CDR3 length: 17 amino acids. Per the germline V gene, CDR1 is DFQATT and CDR2 is SNEGSKA (reference sequence). The DNA of the CDR3 is TGCAGTGCTAGAGATGGCCGAGCGGGAGAGGGCAACGGGGAGCTGTTTTTT. Translation gives CSARDGRAGEGNGELFF.

The V call is TRBV20-1, the J call TRBJ2-7, with D unresolved. V was shortened by 3 bases and J by 9 bases, with 15 bases between the two germline ends. Germline CDR1 DFQATT, CDR2 SNEGSKA (reference sequence). There are 12 residues in the CDR3. DNA of the CDR3: TGCAGTGCTAGCGGATTACCTACGACGCAGTACTTC. Protein product: CSASGLPTTQYF.

There are many counts of this clonotype. The rearrangement uses TRBV20-1 and TRBJ2-1; 8 bases align to TRBD2. V was pared by 6 bases and J by 6 bases, with 10 bases of the junction left unmatched. Per germline, CDR1 DFQATT and CDR2 SNEGSKA (reference sequence). There are 14 residues in the CDR3. In DNA, the CDR3 is TGCAGTGCAAATAGCGGGAATGGGGTCAATGAGCAGTTCTTC. Protein sequence: CSANSGNGVNEQFF.

This clonotype was detected many times. The rearrangement links TRBV5-1 to TRBJ1-3, with a possible D match to TRBD1 (6 bases). The V end was cut by 3 bases, the J end by 0 bases, with 10 bases between. The CDR3 runs 15 residues. Germline V gene data show CDR1 as SGHRS and CDR2 as YFSETQ. The CDR3 protein is CASSSTGVSGNTIYF. CDR3 DNA: TGCGCCAGCAGCTCGACAGGTGTCTCTGGAAACACCATATATTTT.

The chain couples TRBV5-1 to TRBJ2-1, with TRBD2 as a possible D gene (6 bases). CDR1 SGHRS and CDR2 YFSETQ come from the germline V gene. The CDR3 is 13 amino acids. Trimming stripped 0 bases from V and 13 bases from J, with 14 bases between. The DNA for the CDR3 is TGCGCCAGCAGCTTGGGCGGGAATCTCGGTCAGTTCTTC. Translation: CASSLGGNLGQFF.

In this sample, this clonotype turned up many times. The CDR3: CSARGQGVDGYTF. As DNA, the CDR3 is TGCAGTGCTAGAGGACAGGGGGTCGATGGCTACACCTTC. The V gene is TRBV20-1, the J gene TRBJ1-2; 9 bases fit TRBD1. The CDR3 extends over 13 amino acids. With 1 base clipped from V and 6 bases from J, the junction kept 3 bases outside the gene matches. Germline V CDR1 and CDR2: DFQATT, SNEGSKA (reference sequence).

The J gene is TRBJ2-5, the V gene TRBV7-2; D gene unclear. The CDR3 consists of 15 residues. Germline values: CDR1 SGHTA, CDR2 FQGNSA. Trimming cost V 3 bases and J 0 bases, with 11 bases left between them. DNA for the CDR3: TGTGCCAGCAGCTTGAGGCGTGGGGACCAAGAGACCCAGTACTTC. Its translation: CASSLRRGDQETQYF.

As concerns this clonotype: In this CDR3 the conserved last residue, phenylalanine or tryptophan, is missing, so a read error is likely. The gene calls are TRBV7-9 and TRBJ1-1; D remains unclear. Trimming cost V 5 bases and J 5 bases, with 6 bases left between them. Germline V gives CDR1 SEHNR, CDR2 FQNEAQ (reference sequence). This CDR3 has 11 residues. In nucleotides, the CDR3 is TGTGCCAGCAGCAGAGATACTGAAGCTTTCTAT. This sequence encodes CASSRDTEAFY.

This chain connects TRBV5-1 to TRBJ1-1, with unresolved D. The CDR3 totals 14 residues. Trimming left V 3 bases short and J 0 bases short, with 9 bases between. CDR1 and CDR2 (germline): SGHRS, YFSETQ. The CDR3 nucleotides read TGCGCCAGCAGCTCCGGAGTGATGAACACTGAAGCTTTCTTT. Protein sequence: CASSSGVMNTEAFF.

This clonotype appeared many times. The rearrangement links TRBV20-1 to TRBJ2-3; 10 positions match TRBD2. V lost 5 bases and J lost 6; bases outside the gene matches: 11. Germline V gene sequence: CDR1 DFQATT, CDR2 SNEGSKA (reference sequence). The CDR3 totals 15 residues. CDR3 sequence (DNA): TGCAGTGCTCCTATAAGCGGGAGGGCCGCGGATACGCAGTATTTT. Translation: CSAPISGRAADTQYF.

The table lists this clonotype with many counts. V gene TRBV5-6 combines with J gene TRBJ1-3; no reliable D call. The germline CDR1 and CDR2 sequences are SGHDT and YYEEEE. This CDR3 is built from 14 residues. V was cut by 4 bases and J by 0 bases, with 8 bases left in between. As DNA, the CDR3 is TGTGCCAGCAGCCTCGGGTTCTCTGGAAACACCATATATTTT. This translates into CASSLGFSGNTIYF.

This clonotype has at least ten counts. The J gene is TRBJ2-3, the V gene TRBV5-1, with a weak D call TRBD1 (6 bases). This CDR3 has 15 amino acids. V lost 1 base to trimming and J lost 4 bases, with 13 bases between them. Germline CDR1 and CDR2: SGHRS and YFSETQ. DNA of the CDR3: TGCGCCAGCAGCTTGAAGGACAGCAACTCAGATACGCAGTATTTT. The encoded protein is CASSLKDSNSDTQYF.

In this sample, this clonotype turned up many times. CDR3: CASSGPAGSFYNEQFF. The CDR3 DNA reads TGTGCCAGCAGTGGTCCGGCGGGGTCTTTTTACAATGAGCAGTTCTTC. The J gene is TRBJ2-1, the V gene TRBV6-1, with D possibly being TRBD2 (6 bases). Deletions cut 4 bases from V and 4 bases from J, with 17 bases between. The CDR3 length is 16 residues. Germline V gene data show CDR1 as MNHNS and CDR2 as SASEGT.

This clonotype is labeled medium-sized (0.01 to 0.1%). This sequence joins TRBV20-1 and TRBJ2-5; the D is unclear. Germline V lookup: CDR1 DFQATT, CDR2 SNEGSKA (reference sequence). Trimming stripped 3 bases from V and 3 bases from J, with 11 bases between. The CDR3 has 13 residues. CDR3 DNA sequence: TGCAGTGCTAGCCCCCCTATTAAAGAGACCCAGTACTTC. This translates into CSASPPIKETQYF.

This clonotype was counted at least ten times. The V and J genes are TRBV7-2 and TRBJ2-1; unclear D gene. V gave up 5 bases and J gave up 1 base, with 15 bases separating them. This CDR3 has 16 amino acids. Germline V gives CDR1 SGHTA, CDR2 FQGNSA. CDR3 region: CASSPMGAVSYNEQFF. Written as DNA, the CDR3 is TGTGCCAGCAGCCCCATGGGTGCAGTTTCCTACAATGAGCAGTTCTTC.

The chain joins TRBV7-9 to TRBJ2-7; 8 bases line up with TRBD1. In germline, CDR1 is SEHNR, CDR2 FQNEAQ (reference sequence). Trimming at V came to 3 bases and at J to 6 bases, leaving 7 bases not matched to a gene. The CDR3 has 14 amino acids. As DNA, the CDR3 is TGTGCCAGCAGCTTGGGACAGGAGGTGGTCGAGCAGTACTTC. It specifies CASSLGQEVVEQYF.

This clonotype came up many times. V usage is TRBV5-1 and J usage is TRBJ2-7; D gene uncertain. This CDR3 spans 18 amino acids. Germline V gene data show CDR1 as SGHRS and CDR2 as YFSETQ. V was cut by 0 bases and J by 0 bases, with 19 bases left in between. CDR3 protein: CASSLAAGLAPSSYEQYF. CDR3 bases: TGCGCCAGCAGCTTGGCCGCCGGGTTAGCACCGAGCTCCTACGAGCAGTACTTC.

This clonotype was seen a handful of times. The chain employs TRBV18 and TRBJ2-5; possible D gene TRBD1, 6 bases. This CDR3 contains 14 residues. V lost 2 bases, J lost 4 bases, and 11 bases lay in between. The germline CDR1 and CDR2 sequences are KGHSH and LQKENI. CDR3 sequence: CASSPDRQRETQYF. The CDR3, as DNA: TGTGCCAGCTCACCAGACAGGCAAAGAGAGACCCAGTACTTC.

There are many counts of this clonotype. The chain employs TRBV6-5 and TRBJ2-3; no definite D call. Germline V lookup: CDR1 MNHEY, CDR2 SVGAGI. The CDR3 is 13 residues long. With 7 bases removed from V and 5 bases from J, the gap between germline ends came to 13 bases. DNA for the CDR3: TGTGCCAGCAATGTTAAGGGTGAAGATACGCAGTATTTT. It encodes CASNVKGEDTQYF.

There are many counts of this clonotype. V is TRBV7-2 and J is TRBJ1-3, with 7 bases lining up with TRBD1. This CDR3 has 14 residues. V shed 5 bases and J 4 bases; nucleotides not matched to a gene: 5. The germline gives CDR1 SGHTA, CDR2 FQGNSA. CDR3 residues: CASSPGGGGNTIYF. CDR3 nucleotide sequence: TGTGCCAGCAGCCCAGGGGGGGGCGGAAACACCATATATTTT. Based on the CDR3 plus reference TRBV7-2 and TRBJ1-3, the full variable domain is GAGVSQSPSNKVTEKGKDVELRCDPISGHTALYWYRQSLGQGLEFLIYFQGNSAPDKSGLPSDRFSAERTGGSVSTLTIQRTQQEDSAVYLCASSPGGGGNTIYFGEGSWLTVV.

This clonotype was recorded many times. This chain uses TRBV6-2 or TRBV6-3 with TRBJ2-1; no definite D call. The CDR3 length is 17 residues. V gave up 2 bases and J gave up 0 bases, with 14 bases separating them. The germline V gene has CDR1 MNHEY and CDR2 SVGEGT. For the CDR3, the DNA is TGTGCCAGCAGTTACAGCTCTCCCAGCAGCTCCTACAATGAGCAGTTCTTC. This codes for CASSYSSPSSSYNEQFF.

This clonotype was counted many times. V usage is TRBV10-3 and J usage is TRBJ2-1; D gene uncertain. CDR3 length equals 13 residues. Trimming cost V 0 bases and J 9 bases, with 9 bases left between them. Germline-derived CDR1 and CDR2 are ENHRY and SYGVKD. CDR3 sequence reads: CAISESTNVEQFF. The CDR3 nucleotides read TGTGCCATCAGTGAGTCTACTAATGTTGAGCAGTTCTTC.

There are many counts of this clonotype. V and J are TRBV11-2 and TRBJ2-3; D perhaps matches TRBD2 (6 bases). The CDR3 totals 14 residues. Germline assignment: CDR1 SGHAT and CDR2 FQNNGV. V was pared by 3 bases and J by 4 bases, with 11 bases between. The CDR3 DNA reads TGTGCCAGCAGCTTCGCCCCGGGAGCAGATACGCAGTATTTT. It specifies CASSFAPGADTQYF. The whole variable domain, remainder taken from reference TRBV11-2 and TRBJ2-3, is EAGVAQSPRYKIIEKRQSVAFWCNPISGHATLYWYQQILGQGPKLLIQFQNNGVVDDSQLPKDRFSAERLKGVDSTLKIQPAKLEDSAVYLCASSFAPGADTQYFGPGTRLTVL.

This clonotype was seen at least ten times. The chain carries TRBV20-1 and TRBJ2-4, with 7 bases that match TRBD1. From germline, CDR1 is DFQATT and CDR2 SNEGSKA (reference sequence). The CDR3 sequence is 17 residues long. The V gene end was trimmed by 0 bases and the J gene end by 6 bases; junction bases not matched to a gene: 14. The CDR3 reads CSARDPAETGRRNIQYF. CDR3 coding DNA: TGCAGTGCTAGAGATCCGGCCGAGACAGGGCGAAGAAACATTCAGTACTTC.

The rearrangement links TRBV11-2 to TRBJ1-1; 9 nucleotides align to TRBD1. Germline V gene lookup returns CDR1 SGHAT and CDR2 FQNNGV. CDR3 size: 14 residues. The ends lost 6 bases at V and 4 bases at J; junction bases unmatched: 6. CDR3 nucleotide sequence: TGTGCCAGCAGATTGCCGGGACAGGGCACTGAAGCTTTCTTT. This gives the protein CASRLPGQGTEAFF.